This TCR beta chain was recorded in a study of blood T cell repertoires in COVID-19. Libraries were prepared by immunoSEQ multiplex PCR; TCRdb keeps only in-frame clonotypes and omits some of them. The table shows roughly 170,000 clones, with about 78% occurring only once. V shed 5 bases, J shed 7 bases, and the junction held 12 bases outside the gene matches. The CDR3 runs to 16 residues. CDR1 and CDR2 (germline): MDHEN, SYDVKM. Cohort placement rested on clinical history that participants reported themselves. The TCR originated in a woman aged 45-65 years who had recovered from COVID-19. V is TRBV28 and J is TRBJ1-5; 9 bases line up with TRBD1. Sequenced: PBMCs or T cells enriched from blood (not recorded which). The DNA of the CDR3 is TGTGCCAGCAGTGAATCACAGGGGGCGGGGAAACAGCCCCAGCATTTT. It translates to CASSESQGAGKQPQHF.